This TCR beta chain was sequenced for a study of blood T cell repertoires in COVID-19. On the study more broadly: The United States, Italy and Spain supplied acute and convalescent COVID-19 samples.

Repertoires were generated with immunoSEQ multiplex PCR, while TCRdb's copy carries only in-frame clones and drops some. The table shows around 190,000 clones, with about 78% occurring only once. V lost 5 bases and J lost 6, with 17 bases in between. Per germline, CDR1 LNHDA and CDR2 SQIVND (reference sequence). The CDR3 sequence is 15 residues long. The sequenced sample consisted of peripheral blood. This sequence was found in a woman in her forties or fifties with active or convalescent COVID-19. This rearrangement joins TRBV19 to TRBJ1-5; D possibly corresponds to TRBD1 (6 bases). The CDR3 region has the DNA TGTGCCAGTAGTCCCGCTTCAGGGGCAGGTCAGCCCCAGCATTTT. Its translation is CASSPASGAGQPQHF.